These T cell receptor beta chains were read from a single sample in a study of T cell responses to AZD1222 COVID-19 vaccine. TCRdb's copy holds only in-frame clones and misses some; the assay was immunoSEQ multiplex PCR. This table holds some 170,000 clones, approximately 94% found once. The sample consisted of peripheral blood, taken on day 0 of AZD1222 vaccination. The receptors derive from an adult in good health. The CDR3 runs from the conserved cysteine through the conserved F or W. The D gene is left open where the match is weak. The size entry is marked missing in some rows and otherwise reads once, few, many or a size class.

clone_size	v_call	d_call	j_call	cdr3_aa	cdr3_nt
-	TRBV19	TRBD1	TRBJ1-2	CASTAHRGHGNYGYTF	TGTGCCAGTACGGCTCACAGGGGGCACGGAAACTATGGCTACACCTTC
-	TRBV19	TRBD1	TRBJ1-5	CASSRDRDQPQHF	TGTGCCAGTAGTCGGGACAGAGATCAGCCCCAGCATTTT
-	TRBV29-1	-	TRBJ1-2	CSGVVAGHGYTF	TGCAGCGGGGTGGTGGCGGGGCATGGCTACACCTTC
few	TRBV3-1/TRBV3-2	-	TRBJ1-2	CASSQAAGQSMRGYTF	TGTGCCAGCAGCCAAGCCGCCGGACAATCAATGAGGGGCTACACCTTC
once	TRBV5-4	-	TRBJ1-2	CASSMDSYGYTF	TGTGCCAGCAGCATGGACAGCTATGGCTACACCTTC
-	TRBV20-1	-	TRBJ2-3	CSAREDTQYF	TGCAGTGCTAGAGAGGATACGCAGTATTTT
-	TRBV18	TRBD1	TRBJ1-1	CASSRDRDGRMNTEAFF	TGTGCCAGCTCAAGAGACAGGGACGGGAGGATGAACACTGAAGCTTTCTTT
-	TRBV7-2	TRBD1	TRBJ1-1	CASSLLTGAEAFF	TGTGCCAGCAGCTTACTGACAGGGGCTGAAGCTTTCTTT
once	TRBV20-1	TRBD1	TRBJ1-2	CSATGGYGYTF	TGCAGTGCCACAGGGGGCTATGGCTACACCTTC
-	TRBV7-9	-	TRBJ2-1	CASSLPVEGEQFF	TGTGCCAGCAGCTTACCAGTGGAGGGTGAGCAGTTCTTC
-	TRBV19	-	TRBJ1-1	CASSISTGTNTEAFF	TGTGCCAGTAGTATTTCTACAGGGACGAACACTGAAGCTTTCTTT
once	TRBV4-1	-	TRBJ1-1	CASSQGYFGVGNTEAFF	TGCGCCAGCAGCCAAGGCTACTTCGGAGTAGGGAACACTGAAGCTTTCTTT
-	TRBV6-5	-	TRBJ1-2	CASNPTGGRNYGYTF	TGTGCCAGCAACCCGACCGGTGGTAGGAACTATGGCTACACCTTC
-	TRBV21-1	-	TRBJ1-4	CASSRQLNEKLFF	TGTGCCAGCAGCAGGCAGTTAAATGAAAAACTGTTTTTT
-	TRBV5-1	TRBD2	TRBJ2-5	CASSSSGSGSGETQYF	TGCGCCAGCAGCTCCTCGGGTAGCGGGAGTGGTGAGACCCAGTACTTC
-	TRBV27	-	TRBJ1-2	CASSLNRLSGYTF	TGTGCCAGCAGTTTAAACAGGCTAAGTGGCTACACCTTC
-	TRBV11-2	-	TRBJ1-4	CASSLTDFPNEKLFF	TGTGCCAGCAGCTTGACAGATTTTCCTAATGAAAAACTGTTTTTT
-	TRBV7-6	-	TRBJ1-2	CASSLRDFEGYTF	TGTGCCAGCAGCTTGAGGGACTTTGAAGGCTACACCTTC
-	TRBV24-1	TRBD2	TRBJ2-1	CATSREGSYNEQFF	TGTGCCACCAGTCGGGAGGGCTCCTACAATGAGCAGTTCTTC
few	TRBV30	-	TRBJ1-2	CAWKTQGYGYTF	TGTGCCTGGAAAACGCAAGGGTATGGCTACACCTTC
-	TRBV24-1	TRBD1	TRBJ1-5	CATRGQGKNQPQHF	TGTGCCACCAGGGGACAGGGTAAAAATCAGCCCCAGCATTTT
-	TRBV6-5	-	TRBJ1-1	CASRQGAEAFF	TGTGCCAGCAGACAGGGCGCTGAAGCTTTCTTT
-	TRBV7-9	-	TRBJ2-1	CASIVQFSHFNEQFF	TGTGCCAGCATCGTCCAGTTCTCTCATTTCAATGAGCAGTTCTTC
-	TRBV5-1	-	TRBJ2-1	CASSLARGSSYNEQFF	TGCGCCAGCAGCTTGGCCCGCGGCAGCTCCTACAATGAGCAGTTCTTC
few	TRBV28	-	TRBJ1-6	CASSPSRDGNNSPLHF	TGTGCCAGCAGTCCCAGCCGGGACGGAAATAATTCACCCCTCCACTTT
-	TRBV11-2	-	TRBJ2-1	CASSLLYNEQFF	TGTGCCAGCAGCTTATTGTACAATGAGCAGTTCTTC
-	TRBV4-1	TRBD2	TRBJ2-7	CASSQDHSGESYEQYF	TGCGCCAGCAGCCAAGATCATAGCGGGGAATCCTACGAGCAGTACTTC